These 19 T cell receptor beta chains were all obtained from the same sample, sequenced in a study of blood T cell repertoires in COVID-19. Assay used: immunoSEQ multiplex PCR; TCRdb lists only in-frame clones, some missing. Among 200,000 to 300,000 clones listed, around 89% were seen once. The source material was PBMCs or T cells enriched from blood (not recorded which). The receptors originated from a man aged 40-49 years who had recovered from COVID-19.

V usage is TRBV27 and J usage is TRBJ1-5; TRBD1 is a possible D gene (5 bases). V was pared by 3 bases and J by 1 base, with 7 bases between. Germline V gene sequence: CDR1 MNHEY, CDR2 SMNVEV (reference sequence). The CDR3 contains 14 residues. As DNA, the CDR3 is TGTGCCAGCAGTTTCTGGGGCAGCAATCAGCCCCAGCATTTT. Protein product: CASSFWGSNQPQHF.

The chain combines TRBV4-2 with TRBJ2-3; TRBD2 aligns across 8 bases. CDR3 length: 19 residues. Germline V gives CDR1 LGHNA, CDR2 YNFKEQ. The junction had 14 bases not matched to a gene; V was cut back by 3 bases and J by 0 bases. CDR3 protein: CASSHFYGGGTTSTDTQYF. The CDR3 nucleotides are TGTGCCAGCAGCCATTTTTATGGCGGGGGGACAACTAGCACAGATACGCAGTATTTT.

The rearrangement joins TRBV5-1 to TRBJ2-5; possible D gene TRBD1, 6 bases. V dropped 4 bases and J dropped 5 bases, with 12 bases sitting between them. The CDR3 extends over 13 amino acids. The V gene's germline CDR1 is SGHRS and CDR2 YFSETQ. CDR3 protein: CASSVDRRETQYF. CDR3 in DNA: TGCGCCAGCAGCGTTGACAGGAGGGAGACCCAGTACTTC. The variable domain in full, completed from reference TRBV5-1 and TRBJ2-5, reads KAGVTQTPRYLIKTRGQQVTLSCSPISGHRSVSWYQQTPGQGLQFLFEYFSETQRNKGNFPGRFSGRQFSNSRSEMNVSTLELGDSALYLCASSVDRRETQYFGPGTRLLVL.

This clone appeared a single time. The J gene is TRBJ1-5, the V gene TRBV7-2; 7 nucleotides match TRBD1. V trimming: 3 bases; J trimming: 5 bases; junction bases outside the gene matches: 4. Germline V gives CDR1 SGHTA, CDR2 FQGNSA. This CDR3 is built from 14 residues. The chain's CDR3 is CASSLGQQDQPQHF. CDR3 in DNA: TGTGCCAGCAGCTTGGGACAGCAGGATCAGCCCCAGCATTTT.

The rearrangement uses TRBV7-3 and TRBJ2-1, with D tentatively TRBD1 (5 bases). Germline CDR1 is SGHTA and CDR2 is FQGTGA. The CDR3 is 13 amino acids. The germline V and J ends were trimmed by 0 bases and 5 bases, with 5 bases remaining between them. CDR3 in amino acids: CASSLTQDNEQFF. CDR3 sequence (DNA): TGTGCCAGCAGCTTAACACAGGACAATGAGCAGTTCTTC.

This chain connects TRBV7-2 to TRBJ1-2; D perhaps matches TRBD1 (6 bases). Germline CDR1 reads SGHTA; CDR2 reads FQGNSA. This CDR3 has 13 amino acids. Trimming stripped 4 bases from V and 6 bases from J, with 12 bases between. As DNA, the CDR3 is TGTGCCAGCAGCTACGACAGGAATCATGGCTACACCTTC. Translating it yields CASSYDRNHGYTF.

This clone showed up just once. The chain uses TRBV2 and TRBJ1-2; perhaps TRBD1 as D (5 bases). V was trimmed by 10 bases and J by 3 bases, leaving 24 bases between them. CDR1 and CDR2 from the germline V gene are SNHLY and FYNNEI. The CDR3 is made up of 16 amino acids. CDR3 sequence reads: CATRLGAYAGDYGYTF. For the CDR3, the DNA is TGTGCCACCCGCTTAGGGGCCTATGCTGGGGACTATGGCTACACCTTC.

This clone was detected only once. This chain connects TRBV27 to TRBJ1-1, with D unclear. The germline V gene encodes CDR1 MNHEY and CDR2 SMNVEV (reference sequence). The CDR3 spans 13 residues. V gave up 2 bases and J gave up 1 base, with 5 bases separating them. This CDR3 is CASSLIQNTEAFF. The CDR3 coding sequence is TGTGCCAGCAGTTTAATTCAGAACACTGAAGCTTTCTTT.

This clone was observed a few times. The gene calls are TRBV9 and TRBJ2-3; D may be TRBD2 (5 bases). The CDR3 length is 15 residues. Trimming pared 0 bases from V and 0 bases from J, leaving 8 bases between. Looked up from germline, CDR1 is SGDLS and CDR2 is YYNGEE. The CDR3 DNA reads TGTGCCAGCAGCGTAGCTGAGCGGAGCACAGATACGCAGTATTTT. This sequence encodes CASSVAERSTDTQYF.

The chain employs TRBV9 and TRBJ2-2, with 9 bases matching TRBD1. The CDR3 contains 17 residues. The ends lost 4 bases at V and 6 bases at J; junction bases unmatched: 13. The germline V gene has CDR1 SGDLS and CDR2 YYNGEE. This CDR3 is CASSIRDRVIGAGELFF. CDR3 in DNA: TGTGCCAGCAGCATCCGGGACAGGGTAATAGGGGCCGGGGAGCTGTTTTTT.

The CDR3 DNA reads TGTGCCAGCAGCTTAGGAGGGGGCCGATCCGTGAACACTGAAGCTTTCTTT. Translation gives CASSLGGGRSVNTEAFF. The chain recombines TRBV11-2 with TRBJ1-1, with 7 positions matching TRBD1. Germline values: CDR1 SGHAT, CDR2 FQNNGV. There are 17 residues in the CDR3. With V trimmed by 1 base and J by 0 bases, 8 bases remained unmatched.

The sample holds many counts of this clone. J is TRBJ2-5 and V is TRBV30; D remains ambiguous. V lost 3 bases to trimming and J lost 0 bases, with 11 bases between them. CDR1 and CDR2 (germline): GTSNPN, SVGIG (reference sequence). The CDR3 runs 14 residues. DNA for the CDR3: TGTGCCTGGAGGAGGCTTCTGTACCAAGAGACCCAGTACTTC. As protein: CAWRRLLYQETQYF.

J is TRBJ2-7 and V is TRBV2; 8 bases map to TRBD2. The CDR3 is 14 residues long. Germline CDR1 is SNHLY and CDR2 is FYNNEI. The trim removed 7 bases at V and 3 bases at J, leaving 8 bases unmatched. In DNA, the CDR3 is TGTGCCAGCAAACCGGGACTAGATGTCTACGAGCAGTACTTC. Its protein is CASKPGLDVYEQYF.

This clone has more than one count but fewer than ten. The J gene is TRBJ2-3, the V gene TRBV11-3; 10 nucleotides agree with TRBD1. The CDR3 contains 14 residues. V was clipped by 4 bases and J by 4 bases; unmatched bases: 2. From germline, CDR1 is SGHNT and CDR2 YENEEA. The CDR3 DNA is TGTGCCAGCAGCTCCGGACAGGGGGCAGATACGCAGTATTTT. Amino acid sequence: CASSSGQGADTQYF.

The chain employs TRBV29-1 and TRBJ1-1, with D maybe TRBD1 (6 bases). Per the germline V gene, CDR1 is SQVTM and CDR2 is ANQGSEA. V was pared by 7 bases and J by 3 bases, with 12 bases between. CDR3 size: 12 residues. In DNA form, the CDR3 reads TGCAGCGCTCCGACAGGAGACACTGAAGCTTTCTTT. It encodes CSAPTGDTEAFF.

The chain's CDR3 is CASSPWSVRVQETQYF. CDR3 DNA sequence: TGCGCCAGCAGCCCGTGGAGTGTGAGGGTACAAGAGACCCAGTACTTC. The chain links TRBV5-1 to TRBJ2-5; TRBD2 is a possible D gene (5 bases). The CDR3 is 16 amino acids. Trimming cost V 4 bases and J 2 bases, with 18 bases left between them. The V gene's germline CDR1 is SGHRS and CDR2 YFSETQ.

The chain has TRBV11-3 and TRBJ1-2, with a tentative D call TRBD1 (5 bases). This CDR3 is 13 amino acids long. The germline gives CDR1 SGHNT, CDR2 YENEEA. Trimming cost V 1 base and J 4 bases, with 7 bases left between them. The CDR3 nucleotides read TGTGCCAGCAGCTTAGTAGGGGCCTATGGCTACACCTTC. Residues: CASSLVGAYGYTF.

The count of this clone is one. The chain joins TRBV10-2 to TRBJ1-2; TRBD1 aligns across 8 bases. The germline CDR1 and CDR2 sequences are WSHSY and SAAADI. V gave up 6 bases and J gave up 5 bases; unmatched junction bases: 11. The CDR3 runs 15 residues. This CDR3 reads CASREGTGGVYGYTF. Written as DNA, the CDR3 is TGCGCCAGCAGGGAGGGGACAGGTGGCGTATATGGCTACACCTTC.

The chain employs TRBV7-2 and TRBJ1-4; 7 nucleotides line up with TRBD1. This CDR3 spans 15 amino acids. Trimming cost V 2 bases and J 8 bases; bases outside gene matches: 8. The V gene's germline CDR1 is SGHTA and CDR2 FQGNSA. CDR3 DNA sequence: TGTGCCAGCAGCTTAAGGGGACAGTCCCGAGAAAAACTGTTTTTT. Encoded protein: CASSLRGQSREKLFF.